This T cell receptor (beta chain) was captured in a study of blood T cell repertoires in COVID-19. Study context: Samples taken during acute and convalescent COVID-19 were collected in the United States, Italy and Spain. T cells, B-cell-depleted T cells, or PBMCs supplied cDNA or gDNA.

V was shortened by 2 bases and J by 12 bases, with 8 bases between the two germline ends. Germline CDR1 is ENHRY and CDR2 is SYGVKD. This CDR3 region has 10 residues. In the original analysis: Reference gene primer amplification yielded estimated nucleated cell counts. Generated by immunoSEQ multiplex PCR, the TCRdb table keeps only in-frame clones and is missing some. V and J calls plus clone size are reproduced from that table; the DNA served to infer D and trimming. The sample yields some 60,000 clones, 65% to 90% seen once. The sample taken for sequencing was peripheral blood. The origin of this receptor is a human donor in a cohort sampled during active COVID-19. The rearrangement joins TRBV10-3 to TRBJ2-7; maybe TRBD2 (5 bases). The CDR3 sequence is CAISEEGGYF. CDR3 coding DNA: TGTGCCATCAGTGAGGAAGGAGGGTACTTC.